Many counts were recorded for the clone carrying this T cell receptor beta chain. Its antigen is still unknown. Losses at the gene ends were 4 bases for V and 5 bases for J; bases not matched to a gene: 3. This CDR3 region has 13 residues. Germline loops: CDR1 SGHTA, CDR2 FQGNSA. This entry comes from a study of CD8+CD57+ T cells in acquired aplastic anemia. Study context: The average for DNA from sorted CD4+ and CD8+ cells was 3.2 ug. Healthy donors had, on average, roughly 9.8 million reads for their CD4+ cells.

According to the study, genomic DNA was the template for TCR beta VDJ and CDR3 profiling. TCRdb re-called the reads through MiXCR, storing one row per CDR3 protein. There are a few hundred thousand distinct CDR3 sequences in the sample; approximately 70% occur only once, and approximately 3.9% lies in the top ten. Study-wide results and limits: In common between the patients and the controls were more than 25 CD8+ CDR3 sequences. Statistical testing detected no significant gap in CD8+ Simpson's diversity between patients and controls.

Source material: sorted CD4+, CD8+, or CD8+CD57+ T cells (not recorded which) from PBMCs. The chain joins TRBV7-2 to TRBJ2-7; 9 bases map to TRBD1. This clonotype originated in a human donor in good health, serving as a control. CDR3: CASSSGTGNEQYF. The DNA of the CDR3 is TGTGCCAGCAGCTCGGGGACAGGGAACGAGCAGTACTTC.